The 27 T cell receptor beta chains listed next were all sequenced from one sample in a study of blood T cell repertoires in COVID-19. Method: immunoSEQ multiplex PCR; TCRdb's copy keeps in-frame clones and lacks some. Here the sample spans about 130,000 clones, around 81% being singletons. Sequencing was done on a sample of peripheral blood. These TCRs come from a man in his forties or fifties with active or convalescent COVID-19.

This sequence joins TRBV18 and TRBJ1-2; D might be TRBD1 (6 bases). Germline V gene lookup returns CDR1 KGHSH and CDR2 LQKENI. The CDR3 has 17 amino acids. The V end was cut by 2 bases, the J end by 0 bases, with 16 bases between. CDR3 in DNA: TGTGCCAGCTCACCATATACTGGGACAACATCTAACTATGGCTACACCTTC. Protein: CASSPYTGTTSNYGYTF.

This chain links TRBV6-1 with TRBJ2-2; 16 nucleotides match TRBD2. V lost 0 bases to trimming and J lost 7 bases; unmatched junction nucleotides: 8. This CDR3 spans 19 amino acids. The V gene's germline CDR1 is MNHNS and CDR2 SASEGT. The CDR3 region is CASSEAGLAGGRRGGELFF. CDR3 DNA: TGTGCCAGCAGTGAAGCGGGACTAGCGGGGGGGCGGCGAGGCGGGGAGCTGTTTTTT.

The chain recombines TRBV12-3 or TRBV12-4 with TRBJ2-5; a possible D gene is TRBD1 (5 bases). The CDR3 length is 12 residues. Trimming removed 6 bases from V and 5 bases from J, with 10 bases in between. CDR3 loop: CASSDPGETQYF. DNA for the CDR3: TGTGCCAGCAGCGATCCAGGGGAGACCCAGTACTTC.

The sample holds a few counts of this clone. CDR3 nucleotides: TGTGCCAGCAGCGCATACAGGGGCACTGAAGCTTTCTTT. Translation: CASSAYRGTEAFF. The V call is TRBV9, the J call TRBJ1-1, with TRBD1 matching 7 bases. Germline V gene lookup returns CDR1 SGDLS and CDR2 YYNGEE. The CDR3 is made up of 13 amino acids. V shed 3 bases, J shed 4 bases, and the junction held 3 bases outside the gene matches. Based on the CDR3 plus reference TRBV9 and TRBJ1-1, the full variable domain is DSGVTQTPKHLITATGQRVTLRCSPRSGDLSVYWYQQSLDQGLQFLIQYYNGEERAKGNILERFSAQQFPDLHSELNLSSLELGDSALYFCASSAYRGTEAFFGQGTRLTVV.

The V and J genes are TRBV9 and TRBJ2-3, with 9 bases aligning to TRBD2. CDR3 length: 18 residues. Germline V CDR1 and CDR2: SGDLS, YYNGEE. V dropped 0 bases and J dropped 2; count of bases not matched to a gene: 10. The CDR3 nucleotides are TGTGCCAGCAGCGTAGGTAGCGGGGGCGGCTCGGTCACAGATACGCAGTATTTT. Its protein product is CASSVGSGGGSVTDTQYF.

This clone appeared once. The chain carries TRBV5-6 and TRBJ2-4, with D unresolved. The CDR3 is made up of 14 amino acids. V lost 0 bases to trimming and J lost 6 bases, with 10 bases between them. Germline V CDR1 and CDR2: SGHDT, YYEEEE. CDR3 nucleotide sequence: TGTGCCAGCAGCTTGGTAGAGTTAGCAAACATTCAGTACTTC. It yields the protein CASSLVELANIQYF.

The chain combines TRBV18 with TRBJ1-4, with unresolved D. CDR3 length: 17 residues. Germline-derived CDR1 and CDR2 are KGHSH and LQKENI. V dropped 0 bases and J dropped 7 bases, with 18 bases sitting between them. This chain's CDR3 is CASSPPVGADHTEKLFF. CDR3 sequence (DNA): TGTGCCAGCTCACCACCAGTGGGCGCAGACCATACTGAAAAACTGTTTTTT. The variable domain in full, with the rest retrieved from reference TRBV18 and TRBJ1-4, is NAGVMQNPRHLVRRRGQEARLRCSPMKGHSHVYWYRQLPEEGLKFMVYLQKENIIDESGMPKERFSAEFPKEGPSILRIQQVVRGDSAAYFCASSPPVGADHTEKLFFGSGTQLSVL.

Only a few counts were recorded for this clone. The rearrangement joins TRBV12-3 or TRBV12-4 to TRBJ1-6, with 7 bases matching TRBD1. Germline trimming cut 5 bases from V and 8 bases from J; bases unmatched to any gene: 3. The CDR3 contains 13 residues. CDR3 coding DNA: TGTGCCAGCAGTGGACAGGTGGATTCACCCCTCCACTTT. This codes for CASSGQVDSPLHF.

V is TRBV3-1 (or the pseudogene TRBV3-2) and J is TRBJ1-3; no reliable D call. Trimming shortened V by 6 bases and J by 3 bases, and 9 bases separated the two germline ends. Germline assignment: CDR1 LGHDT and CDR2 YNNKEL (reference sequence). The CDR3 is 13 amino acids. In nucleotides, the CDR3 is TGTGCCAGCAGTCTACCGGGTGGAAACACCATATATTTT. This gives the protein CASSLPGGNTIYF.

The chain couples TRBV4-3 to TRBJ2-5; 13 positions agree with TRBD2. Trimming took 1 base from V and 1 from J; bases not matched to a gene: 6. The CDR3 spans 18 residues. Germline values: CDR1 LGHNA, CDR2 YSLEER. CDR3 in DNA: TGCGCCAGCAGCCAAGCACTAGCGGGGGGGCCGAGCCAAGAGACCCAGTACTTC. It codes for CASSQALAGGPSQETQYF.

The chain combines TRBV5-1 with TRBJ1-2, with D tentatively TRBD1 (5 bases). The CDR3 length is 17 residues. Trimming stripped 4 bases from V and 0 bases from J, with 19 bases between. From germline, CDR1 is SGHRS and CDR2 YFSETQ. The CDR3 region is CASSPAFDRTPNYGYTF. The CDR3 bases are TGCGCCAGCAGCCCGGCTTTCGACAGAACTCCTAACTATGGCTACACCTTC.

The chain joins TRBV7-9 to TRBJ1-4; TRBD1 is a possible D gene (6 bases). The CDR3 is 16 amino acids. Per germline, CDR1 SEHNR and CDR2 FQNEAQ (reference sequence). V dropped 3 bases and J dropped 7 bases, with 18 bases sitting between them. This CDR3 reads CASSLGASRSSEKLFF. The CDR3 DNA reads TGTGCCAGCAGCTTGGGGGCGAGTCGATCAAGTGAAAAACTGTTTTTT.

This sequence joins TRBV10-3 and TRBJ2-5; 8 bases are shared with TRBD2. This CDR3 spans 15 amino acids. Germline V gene lookup returns CDR1 ENHRY and CDR2 SYGVKD. V lost 3 bases to trimming and J lost 3 bases; unmatched junction nucleotides: 6. The CDR3 DNA reads as TGTGCCATCAGTGATCGAAGTAGCGGGAAAGAGACCCAGTACTTC. Translation gives CAISDRSSGKETQYF.

CDR3 loop: CASSYGGRGTNEKLFF. The CDR3 bases are TGTGCCAGCAGTTACGGGGGGAGGGGAACTAATGAAAAACTGTTTTTT. V and J are TRBV6-6 and TRBJ1-4; possibly TRBD1 for D (5 bases). Trimming took 2 bases from V and 1 from J, leaving 11 bases between them. CDR3 size: 16 residues. Germline CDR1 reads MNHNY; CDR2 reads SVGAGI (reference sequence).

The chain joins TRBV11-2 to TRBJ1-5; TRBD1 might be the D (5 bases). The CDR3 covers 13 residues. The ends were cut back, 1 base at V and 6 bases at J, with 7 bases in the middle. The germline V gene encodes CDR1 SGHAT and CDR2 FQNNGV. The chain's CDR3 is CASSLAGGQPQHF. DNA of the CDR3: TGTGCCAGCAGCTTAGCCGGGGGTCAGCCCCAGCATTTT.

The rearrangement links TRBV6-5 to TRBJ2-7, with a weak D call TRBD2 (5 bases). Deletions cut 0 bases from V and 2 bases from J, with 11 bases between. The length of the CDR3 is 15 residues. The germline gives CDR1 MNHEY, CDR2 SVGAGI. CDR3 DNA sequence: TGTGCCAGCAGTTACTCCCTAGCAGGTACCTACGAGCAGTACTTC. Its protein product is CASSYSLAGTYEQYF.

The chain carries TRBV7-9 and TRBJ2-7; 7 bases are a match to TRBD2. V was pared by 1 base and J by 6 bases, with 6 bases of the junction left unmatched. The germline V gene has CDR1 SEHNR and CDR2 FQNEAQ (reference sequence). This CDR3 spans 14 amino acids. This CDR3 is CASSLVVAGGEQYF. The CDR3 DNA sequence: TGTGCCAGCAGCTTAGTGGTAGCGGGTGGCGAGCAGTACTTC.

The rearrangement links TRBV5-3 to TRBJ2-7; D may be TRBD2 (6 bases). TRBV5-3 is labeled an ORF, and its function is uncertain. This CDR3 has 16 amino acids. Trimming left V 0 bases short and J 2 bases short, with 15 bases between. This CDR3 reads CARSLDGEGRTYEQYF. In nucleotides, the CDR3 is TGTGCCAGAAGCTTGGATGGTGAGGGGAGGACCTACGAGCAGTACTTC.

Details on this clone: Different DNA sequences within this sample yield the same CDR3. The chain is built from TRBV19 and TRBJ2-2, with 7 bases matching TRBD1. The germline V gene has CDR1 LNHDA and CDR2 SQIVND (reference sequence). This CDR3 is built from 15 residues. V shed 3 bases and J 2 bases; nucleotides not matched to a gene: 3. CDR3 nucleotide sequence: TGTGCCAGTAGTATTGGGACAGCAAACACCGGGGAGCTGTTTTTT. This codes for CASSIGTANTGELFF.

The gene calls are TRBV2 and TRBJ1-6; D gene uncertain. The CDR3 sequence is 11 residues long. Trimming removed 2 bases at V and 14 bases at J, with 7 bases between. CDR1 SNHLY and CDR2 FYNNEI come from the germline V gene. In DNA, the CDR3 is TGTGCCAGCAGTGAAATAAACTCCCTCCACTTT. Translating gives CASSEINSLHF.

The gene calls are TRBV4-1 and TRBJ1-5; unclear D gene. V lost 0 bases and J 5 bases, leaving 14 bases between the germline ends. The CDR3 extends over 16 amino acids. Germline V gene lookup returns CDR1 MGHRA and CDR2 YSYEKL. The CDR3: CASSQDMALAYQPQHF. DNA of the CDR3: TGCGCCAGCAGCCAAGATATGGCTCTAGCTTATCAGCCCCAGCATTTT.

The chain's CDR3 is CASSEQGTEQYF. CDR3 DNA: TGTGCCAGCAGTGAACAGGGTACCGAGCAGTACTTC. The chain employs TRBV2 and TRBJ2-7; possible D gene TRBD1, 5 bases. The CDR3 has 12 residues. Trimming stripped 2 bases from V and 6 bases from J, with 8 bases between. Germline V gives CDR1 SNHLY, CDR2 FYNNEI.

This chain uses TRBV7-9 with TRBJ1-4; D is unclear. In germline, CDR1 is SEHNR, CDR2 FQNEAQ (reference sequence). This CDR3 is built from 17 residues. Trimming took 2 bases from V and 4 from J, leaving 17 bases between them. The CDR3, as DNA: TGTGCCAGCAGCTTACAGCGGACCGGGGTGGGTAATGAAAAACTGTTTTTT. Its translation is CASSLQRTGVGNEKLFF.

The chain links TRBV7-3 to TRBJ2-2; D remains ambiguous. V was pared by 1 base and J by 7 bases, with 10 bases between. Germline V gives CDR1 SGHTA, CDR2 FQGTGA. The CDR3 consists of 14 residues. DNA for the CDR3: TGTGCCAGCAGCTTAAGGGCAGCCTACGGGGAGCTGTTTTTT. This gives the protein CASSLRAAYGELFF.

The V gene is TRBV29-1, the J gene TRBJ1-5; D is unclear. Germline-derived CDR1 and CDR2 are SQVTM and ANQGSEA. V was trimmed by 6 bases and J by 2 bases, leaving 11 bases between them. The CDR3 is 13 amino acids. The CDR3 bases are TGCAGCGTGAGAGTAGCGGGCAATCAGCCCCAGCATTTT. Its protein product is CSVRVAGNQPQHF. Drawing the rest from reference TRBV29-1 and TRBJ1-5, the complete variable domain is SAVISQKPSRDICQRGTSLTIQCQVDSQVTMMFWYRQQPGQSLTLIATANQGSEATYESGFVIDKFPISRPNLTFSTLTVSNMSPEDSSIYLCSVRVAGNQPQHFGDGTRLSIL.

This rearrangement joins TRBV7-2 to TRBJ1-2, with 9 bases lining up with TRBD1. This CDR3 has 15 residues. Unmatched junction bases numbered 6, after V lost 4 bases and J lost 3 bases. Looked up from germline, CDR1 is SGHTA and CDR2 is FQGNSA. CDR3 amino acids: CASSSPGQGDYGYTF. Written as DNA, the CDR3 is TGTGCCAGCAGCTCACCGGGACAGGGAGACTATGGCTACACCTTC. The full variable domain, completed using reference TRBV7-2 and TRBJ1-2, is GAGVSQSPSNKVTEKGKDVELRCDPISGHTALYWYRQSLGQGLEFLIYFQGNSAPDKSGLPSDRFSAERTGGSVSTLTIQRTQQEDSAVYLCASSSPGQGDYGYTFGSGTRLTVV.

The chain carries TRBV7-9 and TRBJ2-5; 13 nucleotides align to TRBD2. Trimming cost V 3 bases and J 5 bases; bases outside gene matches: 3. This CDR3 region has 15 residues. CDR1 and CDR2 (germline): SEHNR, FQNEAQ (reference sequence). The CDR3 sequence is CASSLTSGGLETQYF. The CDR3 coding sequence is TGTGCCAGCAGCTTGACTAGCGGGGGGTTGGAGACCCAGTACTTC.